These 14 T cell receptor beta chains share one sample of origin, sequenced in a study of patients and donors after allogeneic stem cell transplantation. One entry per CDR3 protein, called by TCRdb with MiXCR from the RT-PCR reads. Seen here are about a million distinct CDR3 sequences, about 20% observed once, and the top ten hold 6%. The specimen sequenced was blood, either unsorted or a sorted T cell fraction (not recorded which). These receptors originate from a human donor who was either an allogeneic HSCT recipient or a stem cell or donor lymphocyte infusion donor (not recorded which). It is not recorded whose cells these are; they may come from a transplant donor.

This clonotype was seen at least ten times. This sequence joins TRBV12-3 or TRBV12-4 and TRBJ1-5; D is uncertain. The CDR3 loop spans 13 amino acids. The germline V and J ends were trimmed by 6 bases and 1 base, with 7 bases remaining between them. The CDR3 here is CASSFRSNQPQHF. CDR3 nucleotide sequence: TGTGCCAGCAGCTTCAGAAGCAATCAGCCCCAGCATTTT.

The chain combines TRBV5-4 with TRBJ1-2, with D possibly TRBD1 on 6 matching bases. Germline values: CDR1 SGHNT, CDR2 YYREEE (reference sequence). The CDR3 consists of 17 residues. The V end was cut by 7 bases, the J end by 5 bases, with 27 bases between. DNA of the CDR3: TGTGCCAGCGGGGTCCTAGTCCGACAGGCGGATGCTTATGGCTACACCTTC. It yields the protein CASGVLVRQADAYGYTF.

Only a few counts were recorded for this clonotype. The rearrangement joins TRBV11-2 to TRBJ2-2, with D perhaps being TRBD1 or TRBD2 (6 bases each). Looked up from germline, CDR1 is SGHAT and CDR2 is FQNNGV. The CDR3 spans 14 residues. Trimming cost V 7 bases and J 5 bases, with 14 bases left between them. CDR3 sequence (DNA): TGTGCCAGCACCCAGGGGAGGAAGACCGGGGAGCTGTTTTTT. Protein product: CASTQGRKTGELFF.

V usage is TRBV20-1 and J usage is TRBJ1-2, with D possibly matching TRBD1 (6 bases). Germline loops: CDR1 DFQATT, CDR2 SNEGSKA (reference sequence). The CDR3 is 14 amino acids. V was trimmed by 0 bases and J by 3 bases, leaving 11 bases between them. In DNA form, the CDR3 reads TGCAGTGCTAGAGATCCGGACAGTTACTATGGCTACACCTTC. Amino acids: CSARDPDSYYGYTF.

This clonotype showed up just a few times. The V and J genes are TRBV20-1 and TRBJ1-5; D possibly corresponds to TRBD1 (5 bases). CDR3 size: 14 residues. V was shortened by 0 bases and J by 2 bases, with 8 bases between the two germline ends. The germline gives CDR1 DFQATT, CDR2 SNEGSKA (reference sequence). This chain's CDR3 is CSARDGGGNQPQHF. The CDR3 coding sequence is TGCAGTGCTAGAGATGGGGGGGGCAATCAGCCCCAGCATTTT.

This clonotype has just a few counts. This chain uses TRBV9 with TRBJ2-2; unclear D gene. Trimming stripped 0 bases from V and 3 bases from J, with 9 bases between. Looked up from germline, CDR1 is SGDLS and CDR2 is YYNGEE. This CDR3 contains 15 residues. The CDR3 region is CASSVASPYTGELFF. In DNA, the CDR3 is TGTGCCAGCAGCGTAGCCAGTCCTTACACCGGGGAGCTGTTTTTT.

This chain connects TRBV20-1 to TRBJ1-1; TRBD1 agrees at 8 bases. There are 14 residues in the CDR3. With 0 bases clipped from V and 3 bases from J, the junction kept 3 bases outside the gene matches. Germline V CDR1 and CDR2: DFQATT, SNEGSKA (reference sequence). As DNA, the CDR3 is TGCAGTGCTAGAGATACCAGGGGGCACACTGAAGCTTTCTTT. This encodes CSARDTRGHTEAFF.

The chain combines TRBV7-9 with TRBJ2-5; 7 bases are a match to TRBD2. Looked up from germline, CDR1 is SEHNR and CDR2 is FQNEAQ (reference sequence). There are 14 residues in the CDR3. The V and J ends lost 7 bases and 5 bases, in that order; junction bases with no gene match: 10. This chain's CDR3 is CASMRMAGVETQYF. CDR3 DNA sequence: TGTGCCAGCATGAGGATGGCGGGAGTGGAGACCCAGTACTTC.

This clonotype came up a few times. The chain has TRBV9 and TRBJ1-6; no clear D. CDR3 length: 12 residues. Per the germline V gene, CDR1 is SGDLS and CDR2 is YYNGEE. The V end was cut by 0 bases, the J end by 14 bases, with 9 bases between. The CDR3 sequence: CASSVGGLALHF. The CDR3 DNA follows: TGTGCCAGCAGCGTAGGGGGTTTAGCCCTCCACTTT.

The rearrangement links TRBV12-3 or TRBV12-4 to TRBJ1-6; D gene uncertain. V lost 3 bases to trimming and J lost 8 bases, with 14 bases between them. The CDR3 is made up of 15 amino acids. CDR3 bases: TGTGCCAGCAGTTTGGGAGCCGATCGGGATTCACCCCTCCACTTT. Translated: CASSLGADRDSPLHF.

This clonotype has more than one count but fewer than ten. The V gene is TRBV27, the J gene TRBJ2-2; either TRBD1 or TRBD2 may supply D (5 bases each). This CDR3 has 14 residues. With 3 bases removed from V and 6 bases from J, the gap between germline ends came to 11 bases. Germline V gene lookup returns CDR1 MNHEY and CDR2 SMNVEV (reference sequence). CDR3 in DNA: TGTGCCAGCAGTTTTGGGGGTGGGGCCGGGGAGCTGTTTTTT. As protein: CASSFGGGAGELFF.

This clonotype showed up many times. The CDR3 DNA reads TGTGCCACCAGTGACACAGGGGCGAACACTGAAGCTTTCTTT. Its protein product is CATSDTGANTEAFF. V gene TRBV24-1 combines with J gene TRBJ1-1; the match to TRBD1 covers 7 bases. The germline gives CDR1 KGHDR, CDR2 SFDVKD. V gave up 4 bases and J gave up 1 base; unmatched junction bases: 2. This CDR3 has 14 amino acids.

A remark on this clonotype: Mismatch with germline at one junction end may stem from a read error. The chain carries TRBV20-1 and TRBJ2-7; 11 bases align to TRBD1. Germline lookup yields CDR1 DFQATT and CDR2 SNEGSKA (reference sequence). The CDR3 has 15 residues. Here the CDR3 reads CSARIRTGGHYGQYF. The CDR3 region has the DNA TGCAGTGCTAGAATCAGGACAGGGGGCCATTACGGGCAGTACTTC.

This clonotype has at least ten counts. The chain has TRBV6-1 and TRBJ1-1, with D maybe TRBD1 (5 bases). Germline CDR1 and CDR2: MNHNS and SASEGT. The CDR3 loop spans 14 amino acids. V dropped 7 bases and J dropped 0 bases, with 12 bases sitting between them. The CDR3 here is CASTQTAMNTEAFF. The CDR3 DNA reads as TGTGCCAGCACCCAGACAGCCATGAACACTGAAGCTTTCTTT.